These 14 T cell receptor beta chains were all obtained from the same sample, sequenced in a study of Graves' ophthalmopathy and Graves' hyperthyroidism (dated by TCRdb to 2016 to 2019). The run used an Illumina HiSeq 2000. For repertoire sequencing, TCR beta CDR3 regions were amplified from RNA transcripts. The first round was an RT-PCR using HTBI primers with the Qiagen OneStep RT-PCR kit, and this first round was followed by a second-round multiplex PCR, then size selection and purification. TCRdb handled the public reads itself, with Q25 trimming in fastp and clone calling in MiXCR, and kept productive beta chains. Each CDR3 protein appears once, grouped with its most common genes and DNA. The sample includes 900,000 to 1,200,000 distinct CDR3 sequences, with about two fifths observed a single time. The ten largest make up around 10% of the sample. Material for sequencing was peripheral blood or thyroid tissue (not recorded which). These receptors were obtained from an adult man with Graves' hyperthyroidism.

V is TRBV20-1 and J is TRBJ2-2, with D uncertain. Germline CDR1 is DFQATT and CDR2 is SNEGSKA (reference sequence). This CDR3 has 15 amino acids. V was shortened by 6 bases and J by 1 base, with 15 bases between the two germline ends. CDR3 region: CSAHRRRENTGELFF. The CDR3 nucleotides read TGCAGTGCCCATAGGCGGCGAGAGAACACCGGGGAGCTGTTTTTT.

The chain has TRBV4-3 and TRBJ1-4, with D possibly being TRBD1 (5 bases). The germline gives CDR1 LGHNA, CDR2 YSLEER. The ends were cut back, 1 base at V and 8 bases at J, with 14 bases in the middle. This CDR3 has 15 residues. In DNA, the CDR3 is TGCGCCAGCAGCCAAGCCGGGGAGGCAGGGGAAAAACTGTTTTTT. Amino acid sequence: CASSQAGEAGEKLFF.

This clonotype turned up a few times. The J gene is TRBJ1-2, the V gene TRBV10-2; D gene uncertain. V was clipped by 6 bases and J by 5 bases, with 22 bases between them. The CDR3 contains 16 residues. The germline V gene encodes CDR1 WSHSY and CDR2 SAAADI. DNA of the CDR3: TGCGCCAGCAGCGATCTCGCCCGCAGTGGGAAGTATGGCTACACCTTC. This codes for CASSDLARSGKYGYTF.

The V and J genes are TRBV7-9 and TRBJ2-7, with D uncertain. The CDR3 loop spans 17 amino acids. CDR1 and CDR2 from the germline V gene are SEHNR and FQNEAQ (reference sequence). Trimming took off 5 bases at V and 0 bases at J, with 20 bases between the two ends. CDR3 bases: TGTGCCAGCAGCGTTGAGGTTCCGCTAGTGAGCTCCTACGAGCAGTACTTC. This codes for CASSVEVPLVSSYEQYF.

The chain uses TRBV29-1 and TRBJ1-2, with D perhaps TRBD1 (6 bases). V was clipped by 4 bases and J by 6 bases, with 18 bases between them. There are 14 residues in the CDR3. Germline V gene lookup returns CDR1 SQVTM and CDR2 ANQGSEA. CDR3 loop: CSVARGGSVDGYTF. CDR3 nucleotide sequence: TGCAGCGTTGCTAGGGGGGGGTCTGTCGATGGCTACACCTTC.

This clonotype has a handful of counts. The gene calls are TRBV14 and TRBJ1-1; no definite D call. Trimming left V 6 bases short and J 1 base short, with 15 bases between. The CDR3 runs to 15 residues. The germline V gene encodes CDR1 SGHDN and CDR2 FVKESK. The CDR3 nucleotides are TGTGCCAGCAGGGCGCGACGGGGTAGGAACACTGAAGCTTTCTTT. Translating gives CASRARRGRNTEAFF.

The table lists this clonotype with many counts. The V call is TRBV15, the J call TRBJ1-3; D is undetermined. Germline-derived CDR1 and CDR2 are LNHNV and YYDKDF (reference sequence). This CDR3 is built from 16 residues. Trimming pared 0 bases from V and 1 base from J, leaving 10 bases between. The CDR3 loop reads CATSRDTPLSGNTIYF. CDR3 nucleotides: TGTGCCACCAGCAGAGATACTCCCCTATCTGGAAACACCATATATTTT.

This clonotype showed up many times. The CDR3 protein is CASTLGGRGYTF. CDR3 DNA sequence: TGTGCCAGCACCCTCGGTGGGAGAGGCTACACCTTC. The chain links TRBV12-3 or TRBV12-4 to TRBJ1-2; the D is unclear. With 7 bases removed from V and 8 bases from J, the gap between germline ends came to 14 bases. The CDR3 totals 12 residues.

J is TRBJ1-3 and V is TRBV4-1; no firm D call. Trimming stripped 1 base from V and 2 bases from J, with 15 bases between. Per the germline V gene, CDR1 is MGHRA and CDR2 is YSYEKL. The CDR3 extends over 17 amino acids. The CDR3 DNA sequence: TGCGCCAGCAGCCAAGTTGGACGGGAACGAGCTGGAAACACCATATATTTT. This gives the protein CASSQVGRERAGNTIYF.

The chain is built from TRBV4-3 and TRBJ1-2; no firm D call. The germline V and J ends were trimmed by 0 bases and 0 bases, with 14 bases remaining between them. Germline loops: CDR1 LGHNA, CDR2 YSLEER. This CDR3 spans 17 amino acids. The CDR3 DNA reads as TGCGCCAGCAGCCAAGATCCCCCGGGGATAGCTAACTATGGCTACACCTTC. Translating it yields CASSQDPPGIANYGYTF.

The table lists this clonotype with many counts. This chain links TRBV7-9 with TRBJ2-7; no clear D. Deletions cut 5 bases from V and 0 bases from J, with 11 bases between. CDR3 size: 14 residues. Germline assignment: CDR1 SEHNR and CDR2 FQNEAQ (reference sequence). CDR3 loop: CASSRPGDSYEQYF. DNA for the CDR3: TGTGCCAGCAGCCGCCCGGGTGACTCCTACGAGCAGTACTTC.

The chain has TRBV13 and TRBJ1-3; D remains ambiguous. Germline V CDR1 and CDR2: PRHDT, FYEKMQ (reference sequence). With 4 bases removed from V and 0 bases from J, the gap between germline ends came to 10 bases. The CDR3 extends over 15 amino acids. In DNA, the CDR3 is TGTGCCAGCAGCTCGGGCCCTCTCTCTGGAAACACCATATATTTT. Translating gives CASSSGPLSGNTIYF.

This clonotype showed up many times. J is TRBJ1-1 and V is TRBV10-3; D gene unclear. V was clipped by 4 bases and J by 0 bases, with 6 bases between them. CDR1 is ENHRY, CDR2 SYGVKD, per germline. The CDR3 runs 13 residues. The CDR3 protein is CAISAAVNTEAFF. CDR3 sequence (DNA): TGTGCCATCAGTGCCGCAGTGAACACTGAAGCTTTCTTT.

This clonotype was detected many times. The chain combines TRBV20-1 with TRBJ1-4, with 9 bases aligning to TRBD1. CDR1 and CDR2 (germline): DFQATT, SNEGSKA (reference sequence). After removal of 2 bases from V and 7 bases from J, the junction contained 5 bases not matched to a gene. The CDR3 is 14 amino acids. The CDR3 region has the DNA TGCAGTGCTAGATCCGGACAGGGGAGTGAAAAACTGTTTTTT. This gives the protein CSARSGQGSEKLFF.